One sample yielded the 15 T cell receptor beta chains listed below, sequenced in a study of blood T cells in healthy people across ages. Combining a sample-barcoded 5' primer with a J-beta primer mix, a second PCR ran for roughly 6 to 12 cycles. TCRdb re-derived calls from the 5' RACE reads in MiXCR, one entry per CDR3 protein. Of roughly 800,000 distinct CDR3 sequences detected, 55% to 75% appear once; the ten largest clones hold over 20%. Material: blood. The receptors were sampled from a man aged 25 to 40 in good health.

The chain is built from TRBV20-1 and TRBJ1-1, with a possible D match to TRBD1 (5 bases). The CDR3 is 12 residues long. Germline-derived CDR1 and CDR2 are DFQATT and SNEGSKA (reference sequence). V was pared by 3 bases and J by 7 bases, with 12 bases between. In nucleotides, the CDR3 is TGCAGTGCTAGTCTCGGGGCGAATGAAGCTTTCTTT. Encoded protein: CSASLGANEAFF.

In this sample, this clonotype turned up a few times. The J gene is TRBJ2-7, the V gene TRBV11-2; D ambiguous. The J call may be in error: the DNA end matches TRBJ2-5 better. The CDR3 totals 16 residues. Per germline, CDR1 SGHAT and CDR2 FQNNGV. In nucleotides, the CDR3 is TGTGCCAGCAGCTTAGATCGTGCCAGCTCTGGAGAGACCCAGTACTTC. Amino acid sequence: CASSLDRASSGETQYF.

The V call is TRBV29-1, the J call TRBJ2-1; TRBD2 matches 9 bases. Germline CDR1 reads SQVTM; CDR2 reads ANQGSEA. This CDR3 spans 17 amino acids. Trimming took 0 bases from V and 5 from J; bases not matched to a gene: 11. The CDR3 sequence is CSVEDPGAGGSNNEQFF. The CDR3, as DNA: TGCAGCGTTGAAGATCCAGGGGCGGGGGGGTCAAACAATGAGCAGTTCTTC.

The chain recombines TRBV7-9 with TRBJ1-3, with TRBD1 matching over 8 bases. This CDR3 region has 13 residues. Looked up from germline, CDR1 is SEHNR and CDR2 is FQNEAQ (reference sequence). Trimming removed 4 bases from V and 8 bases from J; junction bases left unmatched: 4. The CDR3 loop is CASSSQGADTIYF. The CDR3 DNA sequence: TGTGCCAGCAGCTCCCAGGGGGCCGACACCATATATTTT.

The CDR3 nucleotides read TGCAGCGTCGTGGCAGAGTCTTACAATGAGCAGTACTTC. This translates into CSVVAESYNEQYF. The chain recombines TRBV29-1 with TRBJ2-7; no clear D gene. The germline CDR1 and CDR2 sequences are SQVTM and ANQGSEA. Trimming removed 6 bases at V and 7 bases at J, with 19 bases between. The CDR3 is made up of 13 amino acids.

The chain couples TRBV20-1 to TRBJ2-2; 9 bases fit TRBD2. CDR3 length: 15 residues. After removal of 6 bases from V and 3 bases from J, the junction contained 8 bases not matched to a gene. Germline-derived CDR1 and CDR2 are DFQATT and SNEGSKA (reference sequence). The chain's CDR3 is CSALSRGGYTGELFF. The CDR3 DNA reads TGCAGTGCCCTCTCGCGGGGGGGCTACACCGGGGAGCTGTTTTTT.

J is TRBJ2-2 and V is TRBV11-3, with 8 bases that match TRBD1. From germline, CDR1 is SGHNT and CDR2 YENEEA. The CDR3 extends over 15 amino acids. V lost 5 bases, J lost 1 base, and 3 bases stayed unmatched. CDR3 DNA sequence: TGTGCCAGCAGCCCACAGGGGGAGAACACCGGGGAGCTGTTTTTT. Protein product: CASSPQGENTGELFF.

This clonotype was detected only once. CDR3 bases: TGCGCCAGCAGAGACAGCCCCTCGGGTGAGCAGTTCTTC. Amino acid sequence: CASRDSPSGEQFF. V and J are TRBV5-1 and TRBJ2-1; D is perhaps TRBD1 (5 bases). Germline V lookup: CDR1 SGHRS, CDR2 YFSETQ. The CDR3 is 13 amino acids. V lost 5 bases and J 9 bases, leaving 15 bases between the germline ends.

This clonotype has just a few counts. The chain recombines TRBV2 with TRBJ2-3, with a tentative D call TRBD1 (6 bases). Germline-derived CDR1 and CDR2 are SNHLY and FYNNEI. The CDR3 has 14 amino acids. V was clipped by 8 bases and J by 1 base, with 13 bases between them. CDR3 nucleotide sequence: TGTGCCAGCGCAGGGGATTACGGCACAGATACGCAGTATTTT. This sequence encodes CASAGDYGTDTQYF.

The gene calls are TRBV7-2 and TRBJ2-1, with D maybe TRBD2 (9 bases). V lost 7 bases to trimming and J lost 10 bases, with 29 bases between them. Germline V gene data show CDR1 as SGHTA and CDR2 as FQGNSA. CDR3 length: 17 amino acids. This CDR3 is CASNRQGLVAGAGEQFF. The CDR3 DNA reads TGTGCCAGCAACCGACAGGGGTTGGTAGCGGGAGCAGGGGAGCAGTTCTTC.

J is TRBJ2-1 and V is TRBV29-1; TRBD2 matches 7 bases. CDR3 length equals 16 residues. Trimming took 6 bases from V and 2 from J; bases not matched to a gene: 13. Per the germline V gene, CDR1 is SQVTM and CDR2 is ANQGSEA. For the CDR3, the DNA is TGCAGCGTCGAGACGCCGACTAGCTCCCCCTACAATGAGCAGTTCTTC. As protein: CSVETPTSSPYNEQFF.

This clonotype was seen more than once but under ten times. This chain uses TRBV4-3 with TRBJ1-2; D is unclear. Trimming shortened V by 0 bases and J by 4 bases, and 15 bases separated the two germline ends. CDR3 length: 16 residues. Germline values: CDR1 LGHNA, CDR2 YSLEER. The CDR3 DNA is TGCGCCAGCAGCCAAGATGTTGAGCCGTCTGGCTATGGCTACACCTTC. Its protein is CASSQDVEPSGYGYTF.

The V and J genes are TRBV5-5 and TRBJ2-3; perhaps TRBD2 as D (6 bases). With 0 bases removed from V and 3 bases from J, the gap between germline ends came to 20 bases. The CDR3 covers 18 residues. Germline CDR1 and CDR2: SGHKS and YYEKEE (reference sequence). The CDR3 DNA reads TGTGCCAGCAGCTTGGATGGGAATGGGGGGACGAGGACAGATACGCAGTATTTT. This sequence encodes CASSLDGNGGTRTDTQYF.

The chain couples TRBV2 to TRBJ2-5; D remains unclear. Germline CDR1 is SNHLY and CDR2 is FYNNEI. The CDR3 consists of 17 residues. V dropped 4 bases and J dropped 2 bases, with 20 bases sitting between them. The CDR3 region is CASSVLKPHYLQETQYF. Here the CDR3 DNA reads TGTGCCAGCAGTGTGCTCAAGCCCCATTATCTGCAAGAGACCCAGTACTTC. The full variable domain, rest sourced from reference TRBV2 and TRBJ2-5, is EPEVTQTPSHQVTQMGQEVILRCVPISNHLYFYWYRQILGQKVEFLVSFYNNEISEKSEIFDDQFSVERPDGSNFTLKIRSTKLEDSAMYFCASSVLKPHYLQETQYFGPGTRLLVL.

V and J are TRBV6-5 and TRBJ2-1; D is unresolved. The CDR3 length is 13 residues. Germline V gives CDR1 MNHEY, CDR2 SVGAGI. Trimming removed 2 bases at V and 7 bases at J, with 9 bases between. The CDR3 is CASSYATLNEQFF. The CDR3 bases are TGTGCCAGCAGTTACGCGACTCTGAATGAGCAGTTCTTC.